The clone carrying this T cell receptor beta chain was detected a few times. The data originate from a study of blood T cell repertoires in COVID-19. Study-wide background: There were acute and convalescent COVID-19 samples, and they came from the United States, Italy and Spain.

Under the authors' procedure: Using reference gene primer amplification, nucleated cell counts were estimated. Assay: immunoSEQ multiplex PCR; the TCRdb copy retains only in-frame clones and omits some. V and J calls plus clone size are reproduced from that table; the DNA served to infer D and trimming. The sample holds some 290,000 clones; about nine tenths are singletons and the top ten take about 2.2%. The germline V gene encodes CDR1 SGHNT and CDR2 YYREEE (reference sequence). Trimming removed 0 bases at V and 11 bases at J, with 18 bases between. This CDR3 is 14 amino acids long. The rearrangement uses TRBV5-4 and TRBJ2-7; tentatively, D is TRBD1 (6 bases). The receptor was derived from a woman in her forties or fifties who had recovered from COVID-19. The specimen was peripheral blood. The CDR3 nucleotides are TGTGCCAGCAGCTTGGAGGGGGTTAATGAGAAGAAGTACTTC. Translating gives CASSLEGVNEKKYF.